The 2 T cell receptor beta chains in this list originate from one sample, sequenced in a study of blood T cells in healthy people across ages. Primed by a sample-barcoded 5' primer and a J-beta primer mix, a second PCR proceeded for about 6 to 11 cycles. TCRdb passed the 5' RACE reads through MiXCR, listing each CDR3 protein once. This sample has fewer than 2,000,000 distinct CDR3 sequences; about 39% occur once, and the top ten carry roughly 23%. Specimen: blood. Receptors originate from a human donor in good health.

This clonotype was observed a single time. The V call is TRBV20-1, the J call TRBJ2-1; D unresolved. The DNA end is a closer match to TRBJ2-7, so the J assignment may be wrong. There are 11 residues in the CDR3. Per the germline V gene, CDR1 is DFQATT and CDR2 is SNEGSKA (reference sequence). CDR3 sequence reads: CSEARYNEQYF. In DNA, the CDR3 is TGCAGCGAAGCCAGATACAATGAGCAGTACTTC.

This clonotype was recorded a few times. The chain couples TRBV10-3 to TRBJ2-3; 8 nucleotides line up with TRBD1. Germline V CDR1 and CDR2: ENHRY, SYGVKD. After removal of 8 bases from V and 4 bases from J, the junction contained 5 bases not matched to a gene. The CDR3 runs 13 residues. CDR3 residues: CAIGQGFADTQYF. The CDR3, as DNA: TGTGCCATCGGACAGGGTTTCGCAGATACGCAGTATTTT.